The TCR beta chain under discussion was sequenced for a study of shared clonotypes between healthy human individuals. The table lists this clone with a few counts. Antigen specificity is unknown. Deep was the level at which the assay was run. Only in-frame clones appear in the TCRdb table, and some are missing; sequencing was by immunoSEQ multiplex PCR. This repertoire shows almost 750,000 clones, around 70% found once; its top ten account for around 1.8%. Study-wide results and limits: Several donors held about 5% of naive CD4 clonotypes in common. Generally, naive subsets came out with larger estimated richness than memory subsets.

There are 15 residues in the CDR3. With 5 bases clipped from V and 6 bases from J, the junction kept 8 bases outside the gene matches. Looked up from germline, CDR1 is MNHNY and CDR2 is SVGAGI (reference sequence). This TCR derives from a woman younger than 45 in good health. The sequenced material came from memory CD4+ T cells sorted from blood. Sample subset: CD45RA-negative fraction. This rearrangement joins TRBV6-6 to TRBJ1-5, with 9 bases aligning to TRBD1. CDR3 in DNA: TGTGCCAGCAGTGGAGGGACAGGGCAGTCTCAGCCCCAGCATTTT. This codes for CASSGGTGQSQPQHF.